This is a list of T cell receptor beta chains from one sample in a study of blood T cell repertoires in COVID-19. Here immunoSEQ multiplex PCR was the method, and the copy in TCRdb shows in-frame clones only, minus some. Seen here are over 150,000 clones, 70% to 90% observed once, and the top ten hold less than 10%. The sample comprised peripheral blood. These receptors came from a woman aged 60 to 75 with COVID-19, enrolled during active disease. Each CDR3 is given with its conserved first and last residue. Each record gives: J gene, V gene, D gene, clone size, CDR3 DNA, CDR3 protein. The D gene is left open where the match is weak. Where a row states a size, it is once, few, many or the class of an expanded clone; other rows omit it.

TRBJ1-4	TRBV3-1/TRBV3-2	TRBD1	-	TGTGCCAGCAGCCCGGGACAGGGAAATGAAAAACTGTTTTTT	CASSPGQGNEKLFF
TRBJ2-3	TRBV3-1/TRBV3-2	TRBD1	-	TGTGCCAGCAGCCAAGGGACAGGACCAGATACGCAGTATTTT	CASSQGTGPDTQYF
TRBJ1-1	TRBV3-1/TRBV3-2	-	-	TGTGCCAGCAGCCAAGAGAGGGCACGAGCTTTCTTT	CASSQERARAFF
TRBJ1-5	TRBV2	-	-	TGTGCCAGCACCCAGGGGAACCGCAATCAGCCCCAGCATTTT	CASTQGNRNQPQHF
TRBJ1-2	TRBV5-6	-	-	TGTGCCAGCAGCTTCGAGTATGGCTACACCTTC	CASSFEYGYTF
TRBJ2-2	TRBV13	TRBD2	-	TGTGCCAGCAGCTTACCAAAGGGACTAGCGGGAGCTGTCACCGGGGAGCTGTTTTTT	CASSLPKGLAGAVTGELFF
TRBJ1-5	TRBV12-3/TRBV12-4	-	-	TGTGCCAGCACTCGAGGAAGAAATCAGCCCCAGCATTTT	CASTRGRNQPQHF
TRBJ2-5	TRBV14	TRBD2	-	TGTGCCAGCAGCCCGGGTAGAGTAGCGGGGGGGAGTAGAGAGACCCAGTACTTC	CASSPGRVAGGSRETQYF
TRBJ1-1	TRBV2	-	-	TGTGCCAGCCCCCCCGGGAGGGCCAGGACGGTTGAAGCTTTCTTT	CASPPGRARTVEAFF
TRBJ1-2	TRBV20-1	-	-	TGCAGTGCTAGTAGGGATCAGGGTTATGGCTACACCTTC	CSASRDQGYGYTF
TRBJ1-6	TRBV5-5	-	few	TGTGCCAGCACCTATTTAAATTCACCCCTCCACTTT	CASTYLNSPLHF
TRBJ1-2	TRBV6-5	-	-	TGTGCCAGCAGTTACTCCCGGGGGTCTGGCTACACCTTC	CASSYSRGSGYTF
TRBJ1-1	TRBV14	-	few	TGTGCCAGCAGCCAAGACAGGGAAGGAGTGAACACTGAAGCTTTCTTT	CASSQDREGVNTEAFF
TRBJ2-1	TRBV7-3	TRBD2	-	TGTGCCAGCAGCTTAAGTGTAGCGGGAGAGAGCAATGAGCAGTTCTTC	CASSLSVAGESNEQFF
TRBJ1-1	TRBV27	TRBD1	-	TGTGCCAGCAGTCTTAGGTGGGACAGCCTACTTGAAGCTTTCTTT	CASSLRWDSLLEAFF
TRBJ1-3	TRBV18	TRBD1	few	TGTGCCAGCTCACCAATCGGACAGGTAGTCTCTGGAAACACCATATATTTT	CASSPIGQVVSGNTIYF
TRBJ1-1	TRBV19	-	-	TGTGCCAGTCGTACAGGGAACACTGAAGCTTTCTTT	CASRTGNTEAFF
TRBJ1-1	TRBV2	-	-	TGTGCCAGCAGTGAATTCGCCGACAGCCTGCCTGAAGCTTTCTTT	CASSEFADSLPEAFF
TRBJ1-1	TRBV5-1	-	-	TGCGCCAGCAGCTTGGAAGCGGGGATAAGAAACACTGAAGCTTTCTTT	CASSLEAGIRNTEAFF
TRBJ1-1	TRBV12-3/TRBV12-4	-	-	TGTGCCAGCAGCATAGACAGGAACACTGAAGCTTTCTTT	CASSIDRNTEAFF
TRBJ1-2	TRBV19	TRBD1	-	TGTGCCAGTAGTATGGGGCAGGGGGTCGGCTACACCTTC	CASSMGQGVGYTF
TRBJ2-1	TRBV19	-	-	TGTGCCAGTAGTATTCTTAGTCATGAGCAGTTCTTC	CASSILSHEQFF
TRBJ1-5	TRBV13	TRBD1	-	TGTGCCAGCAGCTTAGCACAGGGGGGCGGCAATCAGCCCCAGCATTTT	CASSLAQGGGNQPQHF
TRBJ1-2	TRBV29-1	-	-	TGCAGCGTTGGGGACAAGACCTACACCTTC	CSVGDKTYTF
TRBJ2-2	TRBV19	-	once	TGTGCCAGTAGACCCGACAGAGAGGATAGGGGGTGGGCTAACACCGGGGAGCTGTTTTTT	CASRPDREDRGWANTGELFF
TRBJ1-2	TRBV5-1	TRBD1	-	TGCGCCAGCAGCCAAGGGACAGGCGTGGTCGACTATGGCTACACCTTC	CASSQGTGVVDYGYTF
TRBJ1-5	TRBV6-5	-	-	TGTGCCAGCAGCTCTACCCAGGGTAAACAACAGCCCCAGCATTTT	CASSSTQGKQQPQHF
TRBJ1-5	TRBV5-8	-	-	TGTGCCAGCAGCCTACCAATTCAGCCCCAGCATTTT	CASSLPIQPQHF
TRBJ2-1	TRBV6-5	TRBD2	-	TGTGCCAGCAGACGGACTAGCGGGGGGTTCAATGAGCAGTTCTTC	CASRRTSGGFNEQFF
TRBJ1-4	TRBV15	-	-	TGTGCCACCAGCAGTCGGAGACAGAATAATGAAAAACTGTTTTTT	CATSSRRQNNEKLFF
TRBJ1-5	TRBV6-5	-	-	TGTGCCAGCGGGGGCCTTAGCAATCAGCCCCAGCATTTT	CASGGLSNQPQHF
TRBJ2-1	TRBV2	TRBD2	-	TGTGCCAGCAGTGAATTGGGCGGGGGGGCAAATGAGCAGTTCTTC	CASSELGGGANEQFF
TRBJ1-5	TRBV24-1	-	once	TGTGCCACCAGTGACCGTTCCCCGTCCGGTCAGCCCCAGCATTTT	CATSDRSPSGQPQHF
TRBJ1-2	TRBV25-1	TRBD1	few	TGTGCCAGCAGTCACAGGGGCTCTAGCGGCTACACCTTC	CASSHRGSSGYTF
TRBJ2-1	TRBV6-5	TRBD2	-	TGTGCCAGCTACTCGAGGGCTAGCGGGGGTCCCTCCTCCCTCTTC	CASYSRASGGPSSLF
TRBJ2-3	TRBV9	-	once	TGTGCCAGCAGCGTAGATAAGCGCCCAGGGACAGATACGCAGTATTTT	CASSVDKRPGTDTQYF
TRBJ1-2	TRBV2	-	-	TGTGCCAGCAGTTTGGCGCCAGGGAGGGGCTATGGCTACACCTTC	CASSLAPGRGYGYTF
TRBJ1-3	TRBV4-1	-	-	TGCGCCAGCAGCCAAGAACAAGCTGGAAACACCATATATTTT	CASSQEQAGNTIYF
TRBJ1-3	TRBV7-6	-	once	TGTGCCAGCAGCCCTGACAAGAACACCATATATTTT	CASSPDKNTIYF
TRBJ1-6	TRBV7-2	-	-	TGTGCCAGCAGCCTCCAGGGGCGCCAAAATTCACCCCTCCACTTT	CASSLQGRQNSPLHF